This TCR beta chain stems from a study of technical replicates of blood from a few donors. Assay: immunoSEQ multiplex PCR; the TCRdb copy retains only in-frame clones and omits some. The sample holds around 79,000 clones, around 94% seen once. The sequenced sample consisted of T cells isolated from PBMCs. This clonotype originated in a human donor in good health.

As DNA, the CDR3 is TGTGCCAGCAGCTCCCCGCCCGGGACCTACGAGCAGTACTTC. This sequence encodes CASSSPPGTYEQYF. The chain links TRBV7-2 to TRBJ2-7; weak D call: TRBD2 (5 bases). Germline loops: CDR1 SGHTA, CDR2 FQGNSA. The ends were cut back, 4 bases at V and 2 bases at J, with 12 bases in the middle. The CDR3 length is 14 residues.